This record covers a single TCR beta chain. Measured with immunoSEQ multiplex PCR; TCRdb has only the in-frame clones, and not every one. Here the sample spans about 99,000 clones, roughly 80% being singletons. CDR1 LGHDT and CDR2 YNNKEL come from the germline V gene (reference sequence). The germline V and J ends were trimmed by 2 bases and 6 bases, with 2 bases remaining between them. The CDR3 has 11 residues. This entry belongs to a study of blood T cell repertoires in COVID-19. This clonotype was obtained from a human donor in a cohort sampled during active COVID-19. The material sequenced was peripheral blood. The V gene is TRBV3-1 (or the pseudogene TRBV3-2), the J gene TRBJ2-1; D is ambiguous. In DNA, the CDR3 is TGTGCCAGCAGCCAACTCAATGAGCAGTTCTTC. Translated: CASSQLNEQFF.